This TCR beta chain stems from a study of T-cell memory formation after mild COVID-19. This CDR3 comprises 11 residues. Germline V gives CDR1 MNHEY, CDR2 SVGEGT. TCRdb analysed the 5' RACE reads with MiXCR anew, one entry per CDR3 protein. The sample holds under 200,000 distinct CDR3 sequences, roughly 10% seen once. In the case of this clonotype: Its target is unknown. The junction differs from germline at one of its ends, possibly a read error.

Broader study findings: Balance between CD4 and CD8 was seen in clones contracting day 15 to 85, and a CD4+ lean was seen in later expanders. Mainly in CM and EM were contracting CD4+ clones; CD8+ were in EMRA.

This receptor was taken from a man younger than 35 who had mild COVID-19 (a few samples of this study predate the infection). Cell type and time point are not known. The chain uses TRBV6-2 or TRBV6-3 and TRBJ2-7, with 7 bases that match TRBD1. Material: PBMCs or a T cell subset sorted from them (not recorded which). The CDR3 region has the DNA TGTGCCAGCAGTCATGGGGGACAGAAAGAATTC. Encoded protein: CASSHGGQKEF.